Sequencing of this TCR beta chain was carried out in a study of shared clonotypes between healthy human individuals. Study conclusions and caveats: Depth of sequencing was expected to influence donor clonotype sharing. Apart from blood, nothing was sampled; tissue repertoires likely differ.

CDR1 SEHNR and CDR2 FQNEAQ come from the germline V gene (reference sequence). The CDR3 length is 15 residues. The J segment lost 5 bases and the V segment lost 5 bases, leaving 8 bases of the junction unmatched. Nashville, Tennessee was home to all donors, who were Caucasian adults. For this clone: What it recognizes is unknown.

A deep-level run was used for the assay. TCRdb's copy holds only in-frame clones and misses some; the assay was immunoSEQ multiplex PCR. This table holds about 490,000 clones, 76% found once. The V gene is TRBV7-9, the J gene TRBJ1-4; 7 bases fit TRBD1. Sequences were obtained from PBMCs. The TCR sequence derives from a woman in her thirties or forties in good health. Some clones in this sample may be carry-over from other donors' samples. CDR3 coding DNA: TGTGCCAGCAGCCCCTGGACAGGCCCCAATGAAAAACTGTTTTTT. Amino acids: CASSPWTGPNEKLFF.